The source of this T cell receptor (beta chain) is a study of T cell responses to AZD1222 COVID-19 vaccine. Findings of the study overall: In the spike-specific TCR repertoire, nearly half reportedly target unmutated variant regions. Two AZD1222 administrations were followed by greater Spike-specific TCR breadth and depth. CD4 TCRs covered the whole spike, strongest at regions 160-218 and 743-854.

Assay: immunoSEQ multiplex PCR; the TCRdb copy retains only in-frame clones and omits some. Of roughly 120,000 clones listed, about 91% were seen once; the top ten hold 2.8%. A note on this clone: Antigen unknown.

Germline V CDR1 and CDR2: MNHEY, SVGAGI. This CDR3 has 16 residues. Losses at the gene ends were 4 bases for V and 0 bases for J; bases not matched to a gene: 6. This sequence joins TRBV6-5 and TRBJ2-1; 7 bases fit TRBD2. This material consisted of peripheral blood, taken on day 0 of AZD1222 vaccination. The clonotype comes from an adult in good health. For the CDR3, the DNA is TGTGCCAGCAGTTCTAGCGGAAGCAGCTCCTACAATGAGCAGTTCTTC. This translates into CASSSSGSSSYNEQFF.